Sequencing of this T cell receptor beta chain was carried out in a study of beta chain features in type 1 diabetes. General study findings and limits: There were fewer insertions and more deletions at the VDJ junctions of type 1 diabetes patients.

CDR3 length equals 16 residues. Unmatched junction bases numbered 9, after V lost 3 bases and J lost 3 bases. Expressed TCRB transcripts were sequenced because the isolated RNA had all been reverse transcribed beforehand. The average read count of naive, central memory and regulatory T cell samples was about 3.57 million. Profiling relied on immunoSEQ multiplex PCR, and the TCRdb table lists in-frame clones only, not all of them. Found here are several thousand clones, 75% to 80% of them singletons; the top ten hold 1.4%. This clone was observed a handful of times. Its cognate antigen is unknown. This chain connects TRBV23-1 to TRBJ2-5; TRBD1 agrees at 8 bases. TRBV23-1 is flagged as an ORF with uncertain function. The clonotype originates from a woman aged 18-29 years in good health. Sequencing was performed on Tregs from blood. As DNA, the CDR3 is TGCGCCAGCAGTCATCCTCCGACAGGGGAAAAAGAGACCCAGTACTTC. This translates into CASSHPPTGEKETQYF.